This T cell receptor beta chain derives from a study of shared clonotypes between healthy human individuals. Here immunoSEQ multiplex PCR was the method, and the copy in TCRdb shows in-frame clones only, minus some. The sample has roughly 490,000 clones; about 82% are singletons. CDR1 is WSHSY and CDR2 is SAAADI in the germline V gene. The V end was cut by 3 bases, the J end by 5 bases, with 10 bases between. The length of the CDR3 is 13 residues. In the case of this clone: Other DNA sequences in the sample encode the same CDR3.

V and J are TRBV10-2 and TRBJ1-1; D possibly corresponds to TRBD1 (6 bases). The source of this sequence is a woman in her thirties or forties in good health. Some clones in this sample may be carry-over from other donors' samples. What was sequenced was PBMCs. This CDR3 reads CASSEQGGTEAFF. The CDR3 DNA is TGCGCCAGCAGTGAACAGGGTGGAACTGAAGCTTTCTTT.